The rows below give T cell receptor beta chains drawn from one sample of a study of post-analysis software for immune sequencing data. From the PCR reads, TCRdb called clonotypes with MiXCR, one entry per CDR3 protein. The profile covers approximately 690,000 distinct CDR3 sequences, with around 64% appearing a single time and roughly 10% taken by the ten largest. Sequenced input: blood. The receptors originated from a girl between 2 and 10 years old with multiple sclerosis. Each CDR3 is given with its conserved first and last residue. D genes are given only for firm matches. Some rows have no size entry. The others give once, few or many, or a class for an expanded clone.

clone_size,j_call,d_call,v_call,cdr3_nt,cdr3_aa
.,TRBJ2-7,.,TRBV10-3,TGTGCCATCAGGGGGGTAGGCTACGAGCAGTACTTC,CAIRGVGYEQYF
.,TRBJ2-1,TRBD2,TRBV15,TGTGCCACCAGCAACTGGCCTAGCGGAATCAATGAGCAGTTCTTC,CATSNWPSGINEQFF
.,TRBJ2-3,.,TRBV20-1,TGCAGTGCTAGAAACCCGGACACAGATACGCAGTATTTT,CSARNPDTDTQYF
few,TRBJ2-1,TRBD1,TRBV6-1,TGTGCCAGCAGTGGGACAGGCATGAGCTCCTACAATGAGCAGTTCTTC,CASSGTGMSSYNEQFF
.,TRBJ2-3,TRBD2,TRBV29-1,TGCAGCGTTGAGCGGGGGGACGGCACAGATACGCAGTATTTT,CSVERGDGTDTQYF
.,TRBJ2-3,TRBD2,TRBV5-1,TGCGCCAGCAGCTTGATCATACTAGCGGGATCCACAGATACGCAGTATTTT,CASSLIILAGSTDTQYF
few,TRBJ2-1,TRBD2,TRBV20-1,TGCAGTGCCCCGGGTCGACTAGCGGGAGTCAATGAGCAGTTCTTC,CSAPGRLAGVNEQFF
.,TRBJ1-1,.,TRBV7-9,TGTGCCAGCAGCCCGAGAAGGACAGCTTACATGAACACTGAAGCTTTCTTT,CASSPRRTAYMNTEAFF
few,TRBJ2-2,TRBD1,TRBV7-2,TGTGCCAGCAGCTGGACAGGTTTGGGGGAGCTGTTTTTT,CASSWTGLGELFF
.,TRBJ2-4,.,TRBV6-6,TGTGCCAGCAGGGAGGCGGGGGCCAAAAACATTCAGTACTTC,CASREAGAKNIQYF
.,TRBJ2-4,.,TRBV3-1,TGTGCCAGCAGCCAAGATCCCAGGGGGGACATTCAGTACTTC,CASSQDPRGDIQYF
.,TRBJ2-5,.,TRBV7-2,TGTACCAGCAGCTTAGGGTCCCGAGAGACCCAGTACTTC,CTSSLGSRETQYF
.,TRBJ2-1,TRBD2,TRBV6-5,TGTGCCAGCAGGACAGAAGCGGGGTACAATGAGCAGTTCTTC,CASRTEAGYNEQFF
.,TRBJ1-2,.,TRBV5-1,TGCGCCAGCAGCTTGGTGACGAGGACAGTCAACCACAACTATGGCTACACCTTC,CASSLVTRTVNHNYGYTF
.,TRBJ2-1,.,TRBV20-1,TGCAGTGCTAGAGGGACTCTTTCGAACAATGAGCAGTTCTTC,CSARGTLSNNEQFF
.,TRBJ1-2,.,TRBV24-1,TGTGCCACCAGTCCCGCAGGAGGTGGCTACACCTTC,CATSPAGGGYTF
.,TRBJ2-5,.,TRBV7-2,TGTGCCAGTAGCTTAGAAGGGCGACTAAGCGCGATTTACCAAGAGACCCAGTACTTC,CASSLEGRLSAIYQETQYF
.,TRBJ2-1,.,TRBV6-1,TGTGCCAGCAGAAAGGAGGGGGCGGATTACAATGAGCAGTTCTTC,CASRKEGADYNEQFF
.,TRBJ2-1,.,TRBV6-1,TGTGCCAGCAGCCCGGGGGCGCACAATGAGCAGTTCTTC,CASSPGAHNEQFF
.,TRBJ2-4,.,TRBV7-8,TGTGCCAGCAGCTTATGGACGCAAGCCAAAAACATTCAGTACTTC,CASSLWTQAKNIQYF
.,TRBJ2-1,TRBD1,TRBV5-1,TGCGCCAGCAGTGGGACAGCTGGGACCTACAATGAGCAGTTCTTC,CASSGTAGTYNEQFF
.,TRBJ1-2,.,TRBV4-3,TGCGCCAGCAGCCAAGATGTAGCGAGACCTTATGGCTACACCTTC,CASSQDVARPYGYTF
.,TRBJ1-5,.,TRBV2,TGTGCCAGCAGTGAAATGTGGGAGCCTCAGCCCCAGCATTTT,CASSEMWEPQPQHF
.,TRBJ1-2,.,TRBV7-6,TGTGCCAGCAGCTTCGGACAGTCCCCTAACTATGGCTACACCTTC,CASSFGQSPNYGYTF
.,TRBJ2-5,.,TRBV9,TGTGCCAGCAGCTTCTTAGCGGAGGGGGGGGAGACCCAGTACTTC,CASSFLAEGGETQYF
.,TRBJ2-1,.,TRBV2,TGTGCCAGCGGGTATGACTGGGGTCACAACAATGAGCAGTTCTTC,CASGYDWGHNNEQFF
few,TRBJ1-2,.,TRBV9,TGTGCCAGCAGCGTAGCCAGGGGCTATGGCTACACCTTC,CASSVARGYGYTF
once,TRBJ2-3,.,TRBV14,TGTGCCAGCAGCCAAGTAGGGGCGAACACAGATACGCAGTATTTT,CASSQVGANTDTQYF
few,TRBJ2-1,.,TRBV9,TGTGCCAGCAGCGTAGGTATCAATAGTTACAATGAGCAGTTCTTC,CASSVGINSYNEQFF
.,TRBJ2-7,.,TRBV13,TGTGCCAGCAGCCCCACTGGGGAGGCCCCCTACGAGCAGTACTTC,CASSPTGEAPYEQYF